This record covers a single T cell receptor beta chain. Antigen: not known. Because the CDR3 is missing its conserved closing phenylalanine or tryptophan, this is likely a read error. TCRbeta libraries were built with three rounds of nested PCR, modified from ARM-PCR. MiXCR, applied by TCRdb to the multiplex PCR reads, yields one record per CDR3 protein. The sample has some 93,000 distinct CDR3 sequences, about 67% seen once. The CDR3 has 16 residues. In germline, CDR1 is LGHNA, CDR2 YSLEER. Trimming took 6 bases from V and 8 from J, leaving 23 bases between them. The source of the sample is a study of tumor and adjacent non-tumor tissue in lung cancer. Study results and caveats: Top 100 clones took a larger repertoire share in normal lung.

The template was RNA from unsorted bulk tissue. Sequenced input: lung tumor tissue. This TCR came from a man aged 60-69 years with non-small cell lung cancer. The V call is TRBV4-3, the J call TRBJ1-5, with D possibly TRBD1 on 6 matching bases. CDR3 sequence (DNA): TGCGCCAGCAGTCGAGATTGGGGGGGGCGGGTGAAGCCCCAGCATTCT. Protein sequence: CASSRDWGGRVKPQHS.